This T cell receptor beta chain was identified in a study of kidney transplant recipient with SARS-CoV-2 infection. V was cut by 3 bases and J by 4 bases, with 21 bases left in between. The CDR3 loop spans 17 amino acids. Germline CDR1 reads SGHNT; CDR2 reads YENEEA. This clonotype has at least ten counts. TCRdb recomputed calls from the reads with MiXCR, one row per CDR3 protein. This table holds approximately 250,000 distinct CDR3 sequences, 29% found once. The J gene is TRBJ1-2, the V gene TRBV11-3, with D hard to call. The sequenced sample was a blood sample, obtained at baseline and on day 111 from a kidney transplant recipient. The clonotype was recovered from a male patient in his thirties who had COVID-19 and was a kidney transplant recipient. Part of the T cell pool may stem from the graft donor. The CDR3 here is CASSLAADLGKTYGYTF. The CDR3 DNA follows: TGTGCCAGCAGCTTGGCCGCCGATCTCGGAAAGACCTATGGCTACACCTTC.